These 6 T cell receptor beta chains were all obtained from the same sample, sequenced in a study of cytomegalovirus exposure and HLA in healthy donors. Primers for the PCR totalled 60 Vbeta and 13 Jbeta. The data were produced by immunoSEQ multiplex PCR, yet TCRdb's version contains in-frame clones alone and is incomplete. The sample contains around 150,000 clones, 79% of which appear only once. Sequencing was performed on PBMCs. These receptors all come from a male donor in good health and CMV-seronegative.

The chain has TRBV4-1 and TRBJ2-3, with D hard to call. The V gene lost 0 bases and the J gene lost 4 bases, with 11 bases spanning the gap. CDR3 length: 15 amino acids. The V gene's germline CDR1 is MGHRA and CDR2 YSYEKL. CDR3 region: CASSQDVGESDTQYF. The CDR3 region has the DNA TGCGCCAGCAGCCAAGATGTTGGAGAATCAGATACGCAGTATTTT.

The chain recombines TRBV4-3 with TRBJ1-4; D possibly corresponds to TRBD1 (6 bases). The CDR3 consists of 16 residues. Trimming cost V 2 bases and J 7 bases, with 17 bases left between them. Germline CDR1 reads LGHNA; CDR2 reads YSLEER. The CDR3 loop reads CASSQTAQGDGEKLFF. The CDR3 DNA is TGCGCCAGCAGCCAAACTGCACAGGGTGATGGTGAAAAACTGTTTTTT.

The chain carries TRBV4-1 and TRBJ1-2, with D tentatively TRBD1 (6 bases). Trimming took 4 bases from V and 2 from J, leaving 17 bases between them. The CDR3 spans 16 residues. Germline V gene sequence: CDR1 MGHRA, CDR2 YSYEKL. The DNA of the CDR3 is TGCGCCAGCAGCCCTTTCCGGGACACCACAAACTATGGCTACACCTTC. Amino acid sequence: CASSPFRDTTNYGYTF.

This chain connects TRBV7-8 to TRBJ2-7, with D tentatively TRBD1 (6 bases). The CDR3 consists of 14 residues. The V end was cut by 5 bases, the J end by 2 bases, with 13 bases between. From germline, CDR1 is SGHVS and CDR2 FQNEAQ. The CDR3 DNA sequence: TGTGCCAGCAGCGCCAACGCAGGGGCCTACGAGCAGTACTTC. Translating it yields CASSANAGAYEQYF.

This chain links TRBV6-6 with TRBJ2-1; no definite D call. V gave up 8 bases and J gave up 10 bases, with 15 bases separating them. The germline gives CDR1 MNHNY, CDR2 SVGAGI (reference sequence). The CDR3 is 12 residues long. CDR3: CASGRPLEEQFF. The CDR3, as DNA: TGTGCCAGCGGTAGACCATTGGAGGAGCAGTTCTTC.

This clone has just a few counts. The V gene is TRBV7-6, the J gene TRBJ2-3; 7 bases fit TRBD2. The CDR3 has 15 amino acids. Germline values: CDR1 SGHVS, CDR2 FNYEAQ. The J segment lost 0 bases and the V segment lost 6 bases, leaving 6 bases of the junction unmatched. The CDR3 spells CASRYTGRSTDTQYF. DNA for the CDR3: TGTGCCAGCAGATATACCGGGAGGAGCACAGATACGCAGTATTTT.